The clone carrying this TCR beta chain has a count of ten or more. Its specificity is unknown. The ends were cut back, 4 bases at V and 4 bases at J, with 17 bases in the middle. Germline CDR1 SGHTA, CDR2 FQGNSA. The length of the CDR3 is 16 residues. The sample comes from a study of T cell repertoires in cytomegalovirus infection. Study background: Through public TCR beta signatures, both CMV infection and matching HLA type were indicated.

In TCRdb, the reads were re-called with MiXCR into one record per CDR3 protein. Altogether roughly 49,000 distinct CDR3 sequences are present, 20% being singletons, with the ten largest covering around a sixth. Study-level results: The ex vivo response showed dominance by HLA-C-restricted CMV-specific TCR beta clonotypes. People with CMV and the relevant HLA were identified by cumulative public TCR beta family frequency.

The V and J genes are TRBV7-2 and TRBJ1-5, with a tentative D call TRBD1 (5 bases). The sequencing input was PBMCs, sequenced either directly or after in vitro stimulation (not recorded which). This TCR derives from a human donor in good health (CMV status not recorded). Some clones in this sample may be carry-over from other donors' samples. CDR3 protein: CASSSQTGGANQPQHF. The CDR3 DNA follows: TGTGCCAGCAGCTCCCAGACTGGGGGTGCGAATCAGCCCCAGCATTTT.